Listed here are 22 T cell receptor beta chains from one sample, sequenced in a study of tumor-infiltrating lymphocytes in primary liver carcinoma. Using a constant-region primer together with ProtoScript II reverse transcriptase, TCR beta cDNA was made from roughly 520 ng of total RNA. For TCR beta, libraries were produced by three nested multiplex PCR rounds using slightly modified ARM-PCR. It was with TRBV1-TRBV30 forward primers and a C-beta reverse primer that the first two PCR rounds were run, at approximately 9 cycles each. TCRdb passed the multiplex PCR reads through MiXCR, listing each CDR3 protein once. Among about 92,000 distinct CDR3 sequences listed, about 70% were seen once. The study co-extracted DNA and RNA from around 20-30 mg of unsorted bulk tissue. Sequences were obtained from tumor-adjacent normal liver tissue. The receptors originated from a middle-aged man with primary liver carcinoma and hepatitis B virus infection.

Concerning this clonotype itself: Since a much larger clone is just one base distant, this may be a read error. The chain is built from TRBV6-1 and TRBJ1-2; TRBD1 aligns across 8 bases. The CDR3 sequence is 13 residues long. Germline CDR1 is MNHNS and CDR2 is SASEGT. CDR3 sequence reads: CVSSPDRAYGYTF. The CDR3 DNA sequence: TGTGTCAGCAGTCCGGACAGGGCTTATGGCTACACCTTC.

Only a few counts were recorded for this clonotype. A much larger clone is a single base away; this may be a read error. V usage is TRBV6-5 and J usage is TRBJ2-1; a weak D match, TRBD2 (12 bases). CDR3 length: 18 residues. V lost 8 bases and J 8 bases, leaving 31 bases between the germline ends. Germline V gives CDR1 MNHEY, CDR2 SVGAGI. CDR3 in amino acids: CASSWDRGASGGAHEQFF. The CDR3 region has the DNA TGTGCCAGCTCGTGGGACAGGGGGGCTAGCGGGGGGGCGCATGAGCAGTTCTTC.

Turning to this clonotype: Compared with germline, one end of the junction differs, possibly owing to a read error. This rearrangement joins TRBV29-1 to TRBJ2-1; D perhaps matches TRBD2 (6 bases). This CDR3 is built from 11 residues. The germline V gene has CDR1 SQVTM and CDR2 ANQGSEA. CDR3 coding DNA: TGCAGCGTGCCCGGGGGAAATGAGCAATTCTTC. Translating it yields CSVPGGNEQFF.

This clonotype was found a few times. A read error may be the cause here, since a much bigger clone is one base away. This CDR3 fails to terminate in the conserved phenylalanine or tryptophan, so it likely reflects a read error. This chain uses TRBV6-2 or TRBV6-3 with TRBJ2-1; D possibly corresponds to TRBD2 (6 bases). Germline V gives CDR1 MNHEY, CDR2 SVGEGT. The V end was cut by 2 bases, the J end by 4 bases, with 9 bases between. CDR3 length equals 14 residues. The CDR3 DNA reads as TGTGCCAGCAGTTACGAGGCGGGGTACAATGAGCAGTTCTCC. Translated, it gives CASSYEAGYNEQFS.

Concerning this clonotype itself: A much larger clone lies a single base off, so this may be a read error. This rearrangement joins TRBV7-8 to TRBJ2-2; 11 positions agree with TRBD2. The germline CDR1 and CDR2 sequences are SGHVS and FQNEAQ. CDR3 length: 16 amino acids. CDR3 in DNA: TGTGCCAGCAGCCCGGGACTAGCGGCGAACACCGGGGAGCCGTTTTTT. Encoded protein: CASSPGLAANTGEPFF.

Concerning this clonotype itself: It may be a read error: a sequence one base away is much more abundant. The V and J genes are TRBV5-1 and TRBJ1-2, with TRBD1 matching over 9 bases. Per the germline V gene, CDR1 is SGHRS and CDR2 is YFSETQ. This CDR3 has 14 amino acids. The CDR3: CAGSTGGSYYGYTF. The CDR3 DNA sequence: TGCGCCGGCAGTACAGGGGGCTCGTACTATGGCTACACCTTC.

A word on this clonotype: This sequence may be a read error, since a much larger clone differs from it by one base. The CDR3 DNA sequence: TGCGCCAGCAGCCAAAGACCCCTTACAGGGGCAAGATTCAAAGAGCAGTTCTTC. Residues: CASSQRPLTGARFKEQFF. The rearrangement uses TRBV4-1 and TRBJ2-1; 7 nucleotides agree with TRBD1. CDR3 length: 18 amino acids. V gave up 2 bases and J gave up 10 bases; unmatched junction bases: 20. CDR1 and CDR2 from the germline V gene are MGHRA and YSYEKL.

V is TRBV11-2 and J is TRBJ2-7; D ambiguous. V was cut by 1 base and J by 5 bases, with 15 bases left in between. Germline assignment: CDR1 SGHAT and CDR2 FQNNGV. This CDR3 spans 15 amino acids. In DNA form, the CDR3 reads TGTGCCAGCAGCTTAGTACCTGTCAGCTTCAACGAGCAGTACTTC. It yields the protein CASSLVPVSFNEQYF.

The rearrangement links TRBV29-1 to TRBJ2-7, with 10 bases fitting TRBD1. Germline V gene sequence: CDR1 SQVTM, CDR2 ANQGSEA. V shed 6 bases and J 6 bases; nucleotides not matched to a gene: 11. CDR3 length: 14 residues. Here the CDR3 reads CSVARQGAIFEQYF. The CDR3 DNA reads TGCAGCGTAGCCAGACAGGGGGCGATCTTCGAGCAGTACTTC.

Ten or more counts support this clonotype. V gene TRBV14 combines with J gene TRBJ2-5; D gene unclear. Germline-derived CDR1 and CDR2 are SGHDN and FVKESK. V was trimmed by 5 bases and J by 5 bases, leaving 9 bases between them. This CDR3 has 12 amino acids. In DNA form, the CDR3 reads TGTGCCAGCAGCTCCCTCGGCGAGACCCAGTACTTC. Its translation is CASSSLGETQYF.

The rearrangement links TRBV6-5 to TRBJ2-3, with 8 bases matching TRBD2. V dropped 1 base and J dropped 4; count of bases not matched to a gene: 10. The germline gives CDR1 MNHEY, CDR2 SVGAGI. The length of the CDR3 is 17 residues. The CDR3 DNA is TGTGCCAGCAGTTACTTTCCGACTAGCGCGATTTCAGATACGCAGTATTTT. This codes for CASSYFPTSAISDTQYF.

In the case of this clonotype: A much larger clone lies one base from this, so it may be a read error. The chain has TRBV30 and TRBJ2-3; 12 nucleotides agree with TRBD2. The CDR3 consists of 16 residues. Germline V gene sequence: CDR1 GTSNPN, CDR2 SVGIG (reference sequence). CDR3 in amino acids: CPWSRGLAGNTDTQYF. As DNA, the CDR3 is TGTCCCTGGAGTCGCGGACTAGCGGGGAACACAGATACGCAGTATTTT.

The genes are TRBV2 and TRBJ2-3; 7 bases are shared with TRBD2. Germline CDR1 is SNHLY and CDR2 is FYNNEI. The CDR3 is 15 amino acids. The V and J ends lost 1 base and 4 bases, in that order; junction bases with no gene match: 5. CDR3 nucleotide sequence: TGTGCCAGCAGTGAAGAGGGGAGGGGTTCAGATACGCAGTATTTT. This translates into CASSEEGRGSDTQYF.

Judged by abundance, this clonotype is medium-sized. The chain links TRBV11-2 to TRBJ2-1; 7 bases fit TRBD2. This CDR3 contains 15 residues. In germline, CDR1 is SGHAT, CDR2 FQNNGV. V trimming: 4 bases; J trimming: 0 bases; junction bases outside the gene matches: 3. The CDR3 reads CASSWGGSSYNEQFF. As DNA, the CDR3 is TGTGCCAGCAGCTGGGGGGGGAGCTCCTACAATGAGCAGTTCTTC.

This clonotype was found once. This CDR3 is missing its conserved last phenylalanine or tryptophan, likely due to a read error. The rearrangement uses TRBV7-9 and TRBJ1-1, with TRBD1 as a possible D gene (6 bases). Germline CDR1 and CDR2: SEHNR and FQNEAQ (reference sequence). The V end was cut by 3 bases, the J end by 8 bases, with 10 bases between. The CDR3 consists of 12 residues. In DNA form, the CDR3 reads TGTGCCAGCAGCTTGGACAGAGGCGAAGCTTTCTCT. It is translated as CASSLDRGEAFS.

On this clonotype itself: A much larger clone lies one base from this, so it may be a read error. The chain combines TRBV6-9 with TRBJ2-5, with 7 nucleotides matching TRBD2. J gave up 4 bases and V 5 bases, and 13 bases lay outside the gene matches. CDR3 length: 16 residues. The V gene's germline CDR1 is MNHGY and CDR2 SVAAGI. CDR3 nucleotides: TGTGCCAGCAGTGGCAAGACTGGCGGGAGTTTAGAGACCCAGTACTTC. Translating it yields CASSGKTGGSLETQYF.

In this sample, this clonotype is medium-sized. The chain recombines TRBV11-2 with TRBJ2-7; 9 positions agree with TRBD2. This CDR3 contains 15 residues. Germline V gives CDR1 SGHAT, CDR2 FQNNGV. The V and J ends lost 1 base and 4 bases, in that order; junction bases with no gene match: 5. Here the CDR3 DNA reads TGTGCCAGCAGCTTAGTTGCGGGAGGGTTTTACGAGCAGTACTTC. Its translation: CASSLVAGGFYEQYF. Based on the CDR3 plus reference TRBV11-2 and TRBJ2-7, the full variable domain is EAGVAQSPRYKIIEKRQSVAFWCNPISGHATLYWYQQILGQGPKLLIQFQNNGVVDDSQLPKDRFSAERLKGVDSTLKIQPAKLEDSAVYLCASSLVAGGFYEQYFGPGTRLTVT.

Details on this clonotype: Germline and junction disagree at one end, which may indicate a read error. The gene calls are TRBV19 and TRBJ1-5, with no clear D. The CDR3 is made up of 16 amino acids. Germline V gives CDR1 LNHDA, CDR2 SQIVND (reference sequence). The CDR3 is CASSTYQEYSNQPQHF. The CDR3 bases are TGTGCCAGTAGTACTTACCAGGAATATAGCAATCAGCCCCAACATTTT. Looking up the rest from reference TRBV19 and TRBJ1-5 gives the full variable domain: DGGITQSPKYLFRKEGQNVTLSCEQNLNHDAMYWYRQDPGQGLRLIYYSQIVNDFQKGDIAEGYSVSREKKESFPLTVTSAQKNPTAFYLCASSTYQEYSNQPQHFGDGTRLSIL.

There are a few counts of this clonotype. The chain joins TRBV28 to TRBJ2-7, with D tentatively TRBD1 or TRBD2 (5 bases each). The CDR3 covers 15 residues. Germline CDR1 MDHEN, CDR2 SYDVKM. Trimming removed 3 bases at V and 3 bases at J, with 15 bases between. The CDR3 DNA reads TGTGCCAGCAGTTTCGGGGCCGCAGGGTACTACGAGCAGTACTTC. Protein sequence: CASSFGAAGYYEQYF.

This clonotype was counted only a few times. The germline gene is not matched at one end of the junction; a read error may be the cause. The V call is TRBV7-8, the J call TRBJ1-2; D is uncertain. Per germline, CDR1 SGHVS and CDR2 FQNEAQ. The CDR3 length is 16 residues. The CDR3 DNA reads TGTGCCAGCAGCTTAGGGGTCCCGGCAGGCCTCTATCGCTACACCTTC. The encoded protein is CASSLGVPAGLYRYTF.

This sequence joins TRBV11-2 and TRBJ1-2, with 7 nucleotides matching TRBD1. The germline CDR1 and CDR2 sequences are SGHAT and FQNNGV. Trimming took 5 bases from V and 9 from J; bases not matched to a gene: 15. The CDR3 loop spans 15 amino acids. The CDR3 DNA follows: TGTGCCAGCAGCACGTCGACAGGGTTGATCCCTTGCTACACCTTC. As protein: CASSTSTGLIPCYTF.

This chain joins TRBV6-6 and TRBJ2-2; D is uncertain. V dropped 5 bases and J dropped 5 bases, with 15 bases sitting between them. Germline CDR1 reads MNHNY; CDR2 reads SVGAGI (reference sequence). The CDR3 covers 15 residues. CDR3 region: CASSMTERWTGELFF. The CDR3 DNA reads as TGTGCCAGCAGTATGACCGAGAGATGGACCGGGGAGCTGTTTTTT.